This T cell receptor beta chain was captured in a study of PD-L1 blockade in urothelial cancer. Notes on the study in general: Blood clones associated with the tumor expanded more at 3 weeks in durable-benefit patients.

Sequencing was performed with immunoSEQ multiplex PCR; in TCRdb, only in-frame clones are kept and a portion is missing. This sample has about 70,000 clones, with around four fifths found just once. This clone came up a few times. The antigen is unknown. The TCR comes from a man aged 65-85 years with urothelial cancer. The sample in question was PBMCs, obtained around atezolizumab (anti-PD-L1) treatment.

The CDR3 DNA reads TGTGCCGGAGAACCGACAGAACTCCAAGAGACCCAGTACTTC. Translated: CAGEPTELQETQYF. The chain couples TRBV9 to TRBJ2-5; tentative D call: TRBD1 (5 bases). The length of the CDR3 is 14 residues. With 10 bases removed from V and 1 base from J, the gap between germline ends came to 17 bases. CDR1 and CDR2 (germline): SGDLS, YYNGEE.